This paragraph reports one T cell receptor (beta chain). Some clones are missing from TCRdb's copy, which holds only in-frame ones; the method was immunoSEQ multiplex PCR. The sample has approximately 2,300,000 clones; 92% are singletons. There are 16 residues in the CDR3. Trimming at V came to 1 base and at J to 7 bases, leaving 7 bases not matched to a gene. CDR1 and CDR2 from the germline V gene are SGHAT and FQNNGV. The sample comes from a study of shared clonotypes between healthy human individuals. The source of this sequence is a man aged 18 to 35 in good health. Some clones in this sample may be carry-over from other donors' samples. The sample consisted of naive CD4+ T cells from PBMCs. Stated subset: CD45RA+ positively selected. The rearrangement links TRBV11-2 to TRBJ1-2, with 12 positions matching TRBD1. CDR3 bases: TGTGCCAGCAGCTTAGTTTTGGGACAGGGGGCTCTTGGCTACACCTTC. Translating it yields CASSLVLGQGALGYTF.